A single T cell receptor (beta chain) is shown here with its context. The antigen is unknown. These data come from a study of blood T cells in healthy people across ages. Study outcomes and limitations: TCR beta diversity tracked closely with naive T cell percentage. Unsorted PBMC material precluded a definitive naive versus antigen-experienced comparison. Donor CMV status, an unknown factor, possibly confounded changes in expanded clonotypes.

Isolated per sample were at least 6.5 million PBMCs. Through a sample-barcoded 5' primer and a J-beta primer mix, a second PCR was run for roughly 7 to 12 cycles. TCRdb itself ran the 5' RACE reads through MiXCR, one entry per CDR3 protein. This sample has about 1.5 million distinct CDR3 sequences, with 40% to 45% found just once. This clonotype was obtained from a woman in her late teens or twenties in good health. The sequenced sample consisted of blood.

Written as DNA, the CDR3 is TGTGCCAGCAGTAACATGGACAGGGGGTCCCCACCCCTCCACTTT. Translated: CASSNMDRGSPPLHF. The chain recombines TRBV2 with TRBJ1-6; TRBD1 matches at 10 bases. V shed 5 bases and J 11 bases; nucleotides not matched to a gene: 9. Germline-derived CDR1 and CDR2 are SNHLY and FYNNEI. This CDR3 spans 15 amino acids.